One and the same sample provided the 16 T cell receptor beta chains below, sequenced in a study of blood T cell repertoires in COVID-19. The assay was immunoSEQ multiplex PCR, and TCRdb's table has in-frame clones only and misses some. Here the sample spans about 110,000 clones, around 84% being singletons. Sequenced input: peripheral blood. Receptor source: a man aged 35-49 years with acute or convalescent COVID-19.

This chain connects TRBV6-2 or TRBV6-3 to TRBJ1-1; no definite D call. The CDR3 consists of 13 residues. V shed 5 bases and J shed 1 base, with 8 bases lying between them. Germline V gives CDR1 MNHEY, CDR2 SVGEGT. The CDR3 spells CASSKHQNTEAFF. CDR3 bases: TGTGCCAGCAGTAAACACCAGAACACTGAAGCTTTCTTT.

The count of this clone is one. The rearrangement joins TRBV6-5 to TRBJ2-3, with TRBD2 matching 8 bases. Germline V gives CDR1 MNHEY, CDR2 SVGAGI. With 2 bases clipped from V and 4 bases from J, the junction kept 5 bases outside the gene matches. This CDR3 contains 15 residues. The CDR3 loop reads CASSYSGGVADTQYF. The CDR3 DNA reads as TGTGCCAGCAGTTACAGCGGGGGAGTCGCAGATACGCAGTATTTT.

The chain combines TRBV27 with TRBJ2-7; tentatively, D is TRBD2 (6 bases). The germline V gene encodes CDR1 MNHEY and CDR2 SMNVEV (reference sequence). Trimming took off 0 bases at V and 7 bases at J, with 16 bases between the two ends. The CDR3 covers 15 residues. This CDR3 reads CASSLSQAAAGEQYF. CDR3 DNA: TGTGCCAGCAGTTTATCCCAGGCGGCAGCGGGTGAGCAGTACTTC.

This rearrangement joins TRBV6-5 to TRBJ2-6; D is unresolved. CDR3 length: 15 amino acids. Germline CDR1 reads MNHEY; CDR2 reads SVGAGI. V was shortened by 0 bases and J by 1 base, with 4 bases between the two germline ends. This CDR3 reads CASSYSTSGANVLTF. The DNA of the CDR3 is TGTGCCAGCAGTTACTCGACTTCTGGGGCCAACGTCCTGACTTTC.

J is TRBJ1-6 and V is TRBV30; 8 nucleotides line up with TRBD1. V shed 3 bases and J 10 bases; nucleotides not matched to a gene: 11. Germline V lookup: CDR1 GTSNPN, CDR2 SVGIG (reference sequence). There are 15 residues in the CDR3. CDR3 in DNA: TGTGCCTGGAGGCCCGGACAGGGTCTAATCTCACCCCTCCACTTT. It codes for CAWRPGQGLISPLHF.

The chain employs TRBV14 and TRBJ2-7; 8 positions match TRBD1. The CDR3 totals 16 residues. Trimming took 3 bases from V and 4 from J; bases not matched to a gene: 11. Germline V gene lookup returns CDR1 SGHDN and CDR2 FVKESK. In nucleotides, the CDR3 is TGTGCCAGCAGCCATCGGACAGGGCGTTTCGGTTACGAGCAGTACTTC. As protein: CASSHRTGRFGYEQYF.

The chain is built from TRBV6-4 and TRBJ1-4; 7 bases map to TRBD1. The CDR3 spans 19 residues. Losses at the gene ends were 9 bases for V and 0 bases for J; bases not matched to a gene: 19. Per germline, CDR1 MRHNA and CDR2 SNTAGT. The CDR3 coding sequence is TGTGCCAGTCCGAAGGGAGTGACAGGGAAAGGAGCAACTAATGAAAAACTGTTTTTT. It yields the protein CASPKGVTGKGATNEKLFF.

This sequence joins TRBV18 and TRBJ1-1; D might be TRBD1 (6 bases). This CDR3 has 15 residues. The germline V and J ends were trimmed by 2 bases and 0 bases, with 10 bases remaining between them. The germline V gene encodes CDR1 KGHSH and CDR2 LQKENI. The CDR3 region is CASSPNGGMNTEAFF. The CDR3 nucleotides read TGTGCCAGCTCACCAAATGGGGGCATGAACACTGAAGCTTTCTTT.

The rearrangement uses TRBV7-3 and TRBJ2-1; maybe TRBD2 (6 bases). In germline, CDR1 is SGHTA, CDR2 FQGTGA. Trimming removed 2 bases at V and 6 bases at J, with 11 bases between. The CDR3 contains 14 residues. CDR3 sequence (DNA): TGTGCCAGCAGCTTACATGAGGGAGGCAATGAGCAGTTCTTC. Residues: CASSLHEGGNEQFF.

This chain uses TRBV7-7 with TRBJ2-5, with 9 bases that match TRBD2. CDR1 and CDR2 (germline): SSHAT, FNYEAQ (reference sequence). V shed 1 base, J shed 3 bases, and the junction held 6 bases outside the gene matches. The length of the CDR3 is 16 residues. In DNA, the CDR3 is TGTGCCAGCAGCTTAGTGTGGAAGCGGGGGGAAGAGACCCAGTACTTC. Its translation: CASSLVWKRGEETQYF.

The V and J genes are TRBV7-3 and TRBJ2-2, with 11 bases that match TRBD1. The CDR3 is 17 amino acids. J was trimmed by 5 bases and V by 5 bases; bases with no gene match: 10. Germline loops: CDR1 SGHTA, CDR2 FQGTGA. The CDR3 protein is CASSMTPGTGGTGELFF. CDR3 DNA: TGTGCCAGCAGCATGACCCCCGGGACAGGGGGGACCGGGGAGCTGTTTTTT.

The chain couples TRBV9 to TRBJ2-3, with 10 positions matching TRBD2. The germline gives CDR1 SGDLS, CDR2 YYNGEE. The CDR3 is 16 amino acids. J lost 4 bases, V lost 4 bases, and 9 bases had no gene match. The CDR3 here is CASSPKAGGLSDTQYF. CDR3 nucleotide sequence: TGTGCCAGCAGCCCAAAAGCGGGGGGGCTTTCAGATACGCAGTATTTT.

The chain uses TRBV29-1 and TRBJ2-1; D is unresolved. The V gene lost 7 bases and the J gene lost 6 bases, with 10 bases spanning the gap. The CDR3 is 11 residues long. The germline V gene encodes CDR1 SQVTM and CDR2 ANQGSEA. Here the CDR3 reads CSGGPFNEQFF. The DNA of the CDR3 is TGCAGCGGCGGCCCGTTCAATGAGCAGTTCTTC.

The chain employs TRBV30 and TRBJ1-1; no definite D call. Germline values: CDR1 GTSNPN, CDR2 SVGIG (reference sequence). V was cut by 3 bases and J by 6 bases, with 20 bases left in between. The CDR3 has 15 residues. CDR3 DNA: TGTGCCTGGAGGCTCCAATTAGGAGTGGTCGCTGAAGCTTTCTTT. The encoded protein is CAWRLQLGVVAEAFF.

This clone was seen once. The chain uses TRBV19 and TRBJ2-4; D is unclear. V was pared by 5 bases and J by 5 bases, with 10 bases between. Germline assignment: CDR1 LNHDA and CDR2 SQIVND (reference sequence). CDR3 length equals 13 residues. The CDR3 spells CASSLSRENIQYF. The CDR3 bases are TGTGCCAGTAGTTTAAGCCGGGAAAACATTCAGTACTTC.

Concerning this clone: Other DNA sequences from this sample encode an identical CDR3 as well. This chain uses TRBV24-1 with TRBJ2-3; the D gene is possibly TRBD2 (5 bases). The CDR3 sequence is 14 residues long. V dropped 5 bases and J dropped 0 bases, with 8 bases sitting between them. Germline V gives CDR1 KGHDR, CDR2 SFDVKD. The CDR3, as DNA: TGTGCCACCAGTGGCGGGTATAGCACAGATACGCAGTATTTT. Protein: CATSGGYSTDTQYF.